Each of the 21 T cell receptor beta chains below was sequenced from the same sample in a study of T cell changes during pregnancy in multiple sclerosis. Clones were read by immunoSEQ multiplex PCR, and TCRdb kept only the in-frame ones, dropping some. The repertoire has tens of thousands of clones, 92% of them found once; the top ten carry less than 0.2%. This sample comprised CD4+ T cells from peripheral blood mononuclear cells, obtained after pregnancy. The receptors shown here come from a female donor in good health, enrolled as a control in a pregnancy study.

The chain is built from TRBV5-5 and TRBJ2-7; TRBD1 matches at 8 bases. This CDR3 is 15 amino acids long. Germline CDR1 reads SGHKS; CDR2 reads YYEKEE (reference sequence). Losses at the gene ends were 4 bases for V and 2 bases for J; bases not matched to a gene: 8. The CDR3 DNA follows: TGTGCCAGCAGCCCCCGGGACAGGCGCACCTACGAGCAGTACTTC. Its protein is CASSPRDRRTYEQYF.

The chain employs TRBV11-2 and TRBJ1-6; unclear D gene. The CDR3 contains 13 residues. V shed 0 bases and J shed 8 bases, with 5 bases lying between them. Germline CDR1 SGHAT, CDR2 FQNNGV. CDR3 sequence reads: CASSLDPYSPLHF. The CDR3 nucleotides are TGTGCCAGCAGCTTAGATCCGTATTCACCCCTCCACTTT.

V is TRBV28 and J is TRBJ2-7; the match to TRBD1 covers 7 bases. Germline loops: CDR1 MDHEN, CDR2 SYDVKM. The trim removed 4 bases at V and 1 base at J, leaving 10 bases unmatched. The length of the CDR3 is 16 residues. The CDR3 DNA sequence: TGTGCCAGCAGTTCTGGGACAGTCGGAACATCCTACGAGCAGTACTTC. It codes for CASSSGTVGTSYEQYF.

This rearrangement joins TRBV4-3 to TRBJ1-2, with D possibly being TRBD1 (5 bases). Trimming stripped 0 bases from V and 3 bases from J, with 14 bases between. The CDR3 is 16 residues long. Germline V lookup: CDR1 LGHNA, CDR2 YSLEER. CDR3 loop: CASSQEETVPHYGYTF. Here the CDR3 DNA reads TGCGCCAGCAGCCAAGAGGAGACAGTACCTCACTATGGCTACACCTTC.

The chain couples TRBV11-3 to TRBJ2-3; tentative D call: TRBD2 (5 bases). The CDR3 is 15 amino acids. CDR1 and CDR2 (germline): SGHNT, YENEEA. Trimming removed 1 base at V and 0 bases at J, with 8 bases between. The CDR3 sequence: CASSLGGSSTDTQYF. The CDR3 DNA is TGTGCCAGCAGCTTAGGAGGGAGTAGCACAGATACGCAGTATTTT. The full variable domain, rest sourced from reference TRBV11-3 and TRBJ2-3, is EAGVVQSPRYKIIEKKQPVAFWCNPISGHNTLYWYLQNLGQGPELLIRYENEEAVDDSQLPKDRFSAERLKGVDSTLKIQPAELGDSAVYLCASSLGGSSTDTQYFGPGTRLTVL.

This CDR3 is CASGTSGGADVLNTGELFF. The CDR3 DNA is TGTGCTAGTGGTACAAGCGGGGGGGCGGACGTCTTAAACACCGGGGAGCTGTTTTTT. The chain links TRBV12-5 to TRBJ2-2; 10 bases are shared with TRBD2. CDR3 size: 19 residues. The V and J ends lost 5 bases and 2 bases, in that order; junction bases with no gene match: 14. Germline V gene data show CDR1 as LGHNT and CDR2 as FRNRAP.

This chain joins TRBV5-1 and TRBJ2-7; weak D call: TRBD2 (6 bases). This CDR3 contains 15 residues. V dropped 0 bases and J dropped 2 bases, with 12 bases sitting between them. In germline, CDR1 is SGHRS, CDR2 YFSETQ. The chain's CDR3 is CASSLEAGLTYEQYF. The CDR3 DNA follows: TGCGCCAGCAGCTTGGAAGCGGGTTTGACCTACGAGCAGTACTTC.

J is TRBJ1-2 and V is TRBV9; TRBD1 matches at 7 bases. The germline V gene has CDR1 SGDLS and CDR2 YYNGEE. The CDR3 has 16 residues. J lost 2 bases, V lost 4 bases, and 11 bases had no gene match. In DNA, the CDR3 is TGTGCCAGCAGCACCGGTGGGCAGACAGGGAACTATGGCTACACCTTC. Its translation: CASSTGGQTGNYGYTF. The variable domain in full, completed from reference TRBV9 and TRBJ1-2, reads DSGVTQTPKHLITATGQRVTLRCSPRSGDLSVYWYQQSLDQGLQFLIQYYNGEERAKGNILERFSAQQFPDLHSELNLSSLELGDSALYFCASSTGGQTGNYGYTFGSGTRLTVV.

V and J are TRBV27 and TRBJ2-2; D is possibly TRBD1 (6 bases). Germline V gene lookup returns CDR1 MNHEY and CDR2 SMNVEV (reference sequence). V was clipped by 6 bases and J by 2 bases, with 10 bases between them. The CDR3 is made up of 14 amino acids. CDR3 sequence reads: CASRPDRNTGELFF. DNA for the CDR3: TGTGCCAGCAGACCGGACAGAAACACCGGGGAGCTGTTTTTT.

This sequence joins TRBV2 and TRBJ1-6; D remains unclear. The V gene's germline CDR1 is SNHLY and CDR2 FYNNEI. The CDR3 is 13 amino acids. V lost 2 bases and J lost 13, with 12 bases in between. The CDR3 nucleotides are TGTGCCAGCAGTGAACGTCTCGGGGATCCCCTCCACTTT. Translated, it gives CASSERLGDPLHF.

The chain combines TRBV30 with TRBJ1-5; D not resolved. This CDR3 contains 12 residues. The germline CDR1 and CDR2 sequences are GTSNPN and SVGIG (reference sequence). Trimming removed 0 bases from V and 6 bases from J, with 6 bases in between. The CDR3 DNA is TGTGCCTGGAGTGTTAGTAGTCAGCCCCAGCATTTT. It yields the protein CAWSVSSQPQHF.

The chain is built from TRBV7-6 and TRBJ1-1, with D perhaps TRBD1 (5 bases). Trimming took off 2 bases at V and 7 bases at J, with 11 bases between the two ends. The CDR3 totals 13 residues. The germline CDR1 and CDR2 sequences are SGHVS and FNYEAQ. The CDR3 DNA is TGTGCCAGCAGCTTACGGTCGGGGGTTGAAGCTTTCTTT. Translating gives CASSLRSGVEAFF.

V is TRBV2 and J is TRBJ2-3; 8 bases agree with TRBD1. CDR3 length: 15 residues. J was trimmed by 6 bases and V by 7 bases; bases with no gene match: 12. Germline V CDR1 and CDR2: SNHLY, FYNNEI. The CDR3 nucleotides read TGTGCCAGCACCCAGAGGGGACAGGCTCGGGATACGCAGTATTTT. Its protein product is CASTQRGQARDTQYF.

The V gene is TRBV6-5, the J gene TRBJ2-7; 10 bases line up with TRBD1. Germline assignment: CDR1 MNHEY and CDR2 SVGAGI. CDR3 length: 14 residues. Trimming took 4 bases from V and 5 from J; bases not matched to a gene: 5. CDR3 bases: TGTGCCAGCAGTTTAGGACAGGGGGTAGACGAGCAGTACTTC. This codes for CASSLGQGVDEQYF.

The chain carries TRBV7-8 and TRBJ2-1, with TRBD2 identical over 10 bases. This CDR3 is built from 19 residues. With V trimmed by 5 bases and J by 5 bases, 18 bases remained unmatched. Germline V lookup: CDR1 SGHVS, CDR2 FQNEAQ. The CDR3 loop is CASSGVSGGVLREDNEQFF. Written as DNA, the CDR3 is TGTGCCAGCAGCGGGGTGAGCGGGGGGGTATTGAGGGAGGACAATGAGCAGTTCTTC.

The V gene is TRBV5-1, the J gene TRBJ2-1; 7 bases are shared with TRBD1. This CDR3 region has 15 residues. The V gene's germline CDR1 is SGHRS and CDR2 YFSETQ. V was pared by 0 bases and J by 6 bases, with 6 bases of the junction left unmatched. CDR3: CASSLAGDRPNEQFF. CDR3 nucleotide sequence: TGCGCCAGCAGCTTGGCCGGGGACAGACCCAATGAGCAGTTCTTC.

The V and J genes are TRBV5-3 and TRBJ1-1; 7 bases map to TRBD1. TRBV5-3 belongs to the ORF category, with a function that is uncertain. There are 17 residues in the CDR3. V was pared by 4 bases and J by 0 bases, with 12 bases of the junction left unmatched. CDR3 amino acids: CARSLNVTGLVNTEAFF. CDR3 sequence (DNA): TGTGCCAGAAGCCTAAATGTGACAGGGCTCGTGAACACTGAAGCTTTCTTT.

The V gene is TRBV6-6, the J gene TRBJ2-5; 8 bases are a match to TRBD2. In germline, CDR1 is MNHNY, CDR2 SVGAGI (reference sequence). The CDR3 is 15 residues long. The trim removed 7 bases at V and 1 base at J, leaving 8 bases unmatched. CDR3: CASTLRGGSQETQYF. Here the CDR3 DNA reads TGTGCCAGCACCCTCCGGGGGGGCTCCCAAGAGACCCAGTACTTC.

The CDR3 loop reads CASSLRKFGTSGGSSYNEQFF. Here the CDR3 DNA reads TGTGCCAGCAGCTTAAGGAAATTCGGGACTAGCGGGGGCAGCTCCTACAATGAGCAGTTCTTC. The chain employs TRBV7-3 and TRBJ2-1; 14 positions match TRBD2. The germline CDR1 and CDR2 sequences are SGHTA and FQGTGA. There are 21 residues in the CDR3. The V segment lost 1 base and the J segment 0 bases; nucleotides outside the gene matches: 11.

V gene TRBV5-1 combines with J gene TRBJ2-3; TRBD2 agrees at 10 bases. The V gene's germline CDR1 is SGHRS and CDR2 YFSETQ. The CDR3 length is 15 residues. V lost 4 bases and J lost 4; bases outside the gene matches: 6. In DNA, the CDR3 is TGCGCCAGCAGCACCAGCGGGGGGGCCTCAGATACGCAGTATTTT. Translating gives CASSTSGGASDTQYF.

This sequence joins TRBV7-2 and TRBJ2-7; 8 positions agree with TRBD2. CDR3 size: 17 residues. J was trimmed by 2 bases and V by 5 bases; bases with no gene match: 14. Germline CDR1 reads SGHTA; CDR2 reads FQGNSA. CDR3: CASSLQTSTGGAYEQYF. For the CDR3, the DNA is TGTGCCAGCAGCCTGCAGACCTCTACCGGGGGGGCCTACGAGCAGTACTTC.